Described below is a single TCR beta chain sequence and its context. Antigen unknown. The sample originates from a study of cytomegalovirus exposure and HLA in healthy donors. The PCR made use of 60 Vbeta and 13 Jbeta primers. Here immunoSEQ multiplex PCR was the method, and the copy in TCRdb shows in-frame clones only, minus some. The repertoire has 150,000 to 200,000 clones, 75% to 85% of them found once; the top ten carry about 10%. Study observations and caveats: A prior analysis recorded that most TCR beta V segments were productive about 87% or about 30% of the time.

V was clipped by 5 bases and J by 5 bases, with 15 bases between them. Germline CDR1 SGHAT, CDR2 FQNNGV. There are 14 residues in the CDR3. Sequencing was performed on PBMCs. The chain links TRBV11-2 to TRBJ2-5; no firm D call. The TCR originated in a man in his fifties in good health and CMV-seropositive. Here the CDR3 reads CASSQTAVAETQYF. The CDR3 region has the DNA TGTGCCAGCAGCCAAACCGCGGTTGCTGAGACCCAGTACTTC.